The next 16 T cell receptor beta chains were all read from a single sample in a study of control samples from healthy donors and cancer patients. Generated by immunoSEQ multiplex PCR, the TCRdb table keeps only in-frame clones and is missing some. Of approximately 120,000 clones listed, 80% to 90% are singletons. Sequenced: blood. The receptors were gathered from a woman in her 50s in good health.

This rearrangement joins TRBV4-3 to TRBJ2-1; unclear D gene. Germline values: CDR1 LGHNA, CDR2 YSLEER. V shed 0 bases and J shed 0 bases, with 9 bases lying between them. The length of the CDR3 is 16 residues. Here the CDR3 reads CASSQDSRSSYNEQFF. The DNA for the CDR3 is TGCGCCAGCAGCCAAGACTCTAGAAGCTCCTACAATGAGCAGTTCTTC.

V is TRBV27 and J is TRBJ2-5, with 7 bases matching TRBD1. The CDR3 has 15 amino acids. In germline, CDR1 is MNHEY, CDR2 SMNVEV (reference sequence). V was clipped by 6 bases and J by 5 bases; unmatched bases: 12. The CDR3 loop reads CASSLYRGQGETQYF. The DNA for the CDR3 is TGTGCCAGCAGCCTGTATAGGGGGCAAGGGGAGACCCAGTACTTC.

The DNA of the CDR3 is TGTGCCAGCAGCACTTCGGGACTAGCGGGGGGTCTCTACAATGAGCAGTTCTTC. It yields the protein CASSTSGLAGGLYNEQFF. This rearrangement joins TRBV9 to TRBJ2-1, with 15 bases that match TRBD2. The CDR3 is 18 amino acids. Germline CDR1 and CDR2: SGDLS and YYNGEE. J lost 3 bases, V lost 4 bases, and 8 bases had no gene match.

The chain uses TRBV5-1 and TRBJ2-7; 8 positions match TRBD1. The germline V gene encodes CDR1 SGHRS and CDR2 YFSETQ. There are 15 residues in the CDR3. V was pared by 1 base and J by 2 bases, with 5 bases of the junction left unmatched. For the CDR3, the DNA is TGCGCCAGCAGCTTGAGTACAGGGGGGACCTACGAGCAGTACTTC. Translating it yields CASSLSTGGTYEQYF.

V and J are TRBV18 and TRBJ2-2; 7 bases match TRBD2. Germline loops: CDR1 KGHSH, CDR2 LQKENI. J lost 6 bases, V lost 3 bases, and 4 bases had no gene match. The length of the CDR3 is 14 residues. Written as DNA, the CDR3 is TGTGCCAGCTCACCTGGGCGGGAGCCCGGGGAGCTGTTTTTT. It is translated as CASSPGREPGELFF.

The table lists this clone with a count of one. The chain employs TRBV11-2 and TRBJ2-4; TRBD2 aligns across 9 bases. V was pared by 8 bases and J by 6 bases, with 2 bases of the junction left unmatched. The CDR3 loop spans 12 amino acids. The germline V gene encodes CDR1 SGHAT and CDR2 FQNNGV. The CDR3 spells CASAGGRNIQYF. The CDR3 DNA follows: TGTGCCAGCGCGGGGGGGCGAAACATTCAGTACTTC.

The V call is TRBV5-6, the J call TRBJ2-1; D uncertain. The CDR3 consists of 12 residues. Germline V gives CDR1 SGHDT, CDR2 YYEEEE. V lost 4 bases and J lost 5, with 7 bases in between. In DNA form, the CDR3 reads TGTGCCAGCAGCCGATTAGACAATGAGCAGTTCTTC. This sequence encodes CASSRLDNEQFF.

This sequence joins TRBV9 and TRBJ1-3; D is undetermined. Germline V CDR1 and CDR2: SGDLS, YYNGEE. The CDR3 runs to 13 residues. Trimming took 5 bases from V and 4 from J, leaving 10 bases between them. The chain's CDR3 is CASRSPSGNTIYF. The CDR3 bases are TGTGCCAGCAGAAGTCCCTCCGGAAACACCATATATTTT.

The chain joins TRBV24-1 to TRBJ1-1; TRBD1 is a possible D gene (5 bases). This CDR3 has 14 residues. CDR1 and CDR2 from the germline V gene are KGHDR and SFDVKD. The germline V and J ends were trimmed by 7 bases and 3 bases, with 14 bases remaining between them. The CDR3: CATRTEGEHTEAFF. DNA of the CDR3: TGTGCCACCAGGACAGAAGGGGAGCACACTGAAGCTTTCTTT.

This clone was picked up a small number of times. The genes are TRBV20-1 and TRBJ2-5, with D possibly TRBD2 on 6 matching bases. The CDR3 is 11 amino acids. The germline V gene has CDR1 DFQATT and CDR2 SNEGSKA (reference sequence). CDR3 sequence (DNA): TGCATGTGTCGGGAGATGGAGACCCAGTACTTC. Protein product: CMCREMETQYF.

The CDR3, as DNA: TGTGCCAGCAGCTTTACTGGAAACACCATATATTTT. Protein sequence: CASSFTGNTIYF. The V call is TRBV7-3, the J call TRBJ1-3; D gene unclear. V was clipped by 3 bases and J by 2 bases, with 2 bases between them. The CDR3 consists of 12 residues. Germline values: CDR1 SGHTA, CDR2 FQGTGA.

Turning to this clone: The junction and the germline gene differ at one end; a read error may be behind it. The chain links TRBV15 to TRBJ1-2, with no clear D. Germline-derived CDR1 and CDR2 are LNHNV and YYDKDF (reference sequence). The CDR3 is 16 residues long. CDR3 nucleotide sequence: TGTGCCACCAGCAGAGAACTTTTCCCGACCCCCTATCGCTACACCTTC. Its translation is CATSRELFPTPYRYTF.

Details on this clone: Distinct nucleotide sequences in the sample also encode this CDR3. The genes are TRBV7-3 and TRBJ2-2, with unresolved D. The CDR3 runs 14 residues. Trimming left V 6 bases short and J 4 bases short, with 12 bases between. Germline V gene sequence: CDR1 SGHTA, CDR2 FQGTGA. The chain's CDR3 is CASSLSRTTGELFF. The DNA for the CDR3 is TGTGCCAGCAGTTTATCCCGGACCACCGGGGAGCTGTTTTTT. Full variable domain (missing parts from reference TRBV7-3 and TRBJ2-2): GAGVSQTPSNKVTEKGKYVELRCDPISGHTALYWYRQSLGQGPEFLIYFQGTGAADDSGLPNDRFFAVRPEGSVSTLKIQRTERGDSAVYLCASSLSRTTGELFFGEGSRLTVL.

This chain joins TRBV2 and TRBJ1-6, with D possibly matching TRBD1 (5 bases). Germline V CDR1 and CDR2: SNHLY, FYNNEI. The CDR3 is 15 amino acids. V lost 2 bases, J lost 10 bases, and 15 bases lay in between. CDR3: CASSESMKGKSPLHF. CDR3 nucleotides: TGTGCCAGCAGTGAATCTATGAAGGGGAAATCACCCCTCCACTTT.

V gene TRBV6-5 combines with J gene TRBJ2-2, with TRBD1 matching over 11 bases. J lost 6 bases, V lost 3 bases, and 3 bases had no gene match. Germline CDR1 reads MNHEY; CDR2 reads SVGAGI. The CDR3 contains 15 residues. In DNA form, the CDR3 reads TGTGCCAGCAGTTATGGACAGGGGGCATCCGGGGAGCTGTTTTTT. Translation: CASSYGQGASGELFF.

In this sample, this clone turned up a few times. The chain links TRBV29-1 to TRBJ2-2; D unresolved. V was clipped by 1 base and J by 3 bases, with 3 bases between them. Germline-derived CDR1 and CDR2 are SQVTM and ANQGSEA. The CDR3 runs to 12 residues. CDR3 residues: CSVEGYTGELFF. Here the CDR3 DNA reads TGCAGCGTTGAAGGGTACACCGGGGAGCTGTTTTTT.